This T cell receptor (beta chain) originates from a study of T cell changes during pregnancy in multiple sclerosis. The CDR3 is 13 residues long. V was trimmed by 8 bases and J by 0 bases, leaving 11 bases between them. Germline V gene lookup returns CDR1 MNHEY and CDR2 SMNVEV (reference sequence). Assay: immunoSEQ multiplex PCR; the TCRdb copy retains only in-frame clones and omits some. The table records about 59,000 clones, over 90% of them present only once. This chain joins TRBV27 and TRBJ2-7; tentatively, D is TRBD2 (6 bases). This TCR was recovered from a female donor with multiple sclerosis, enrolled in a pregnancy study. The sample was CD8+ T cells from peripheral blood mononuclear cells, taken in the third trimester of pregnancy. CDR3: CASGGRYSYEQYF. The CDR3, as DNA: TGTGCCAGCGGGGGGAGATACTCCTACGAGCAGTACTTC.